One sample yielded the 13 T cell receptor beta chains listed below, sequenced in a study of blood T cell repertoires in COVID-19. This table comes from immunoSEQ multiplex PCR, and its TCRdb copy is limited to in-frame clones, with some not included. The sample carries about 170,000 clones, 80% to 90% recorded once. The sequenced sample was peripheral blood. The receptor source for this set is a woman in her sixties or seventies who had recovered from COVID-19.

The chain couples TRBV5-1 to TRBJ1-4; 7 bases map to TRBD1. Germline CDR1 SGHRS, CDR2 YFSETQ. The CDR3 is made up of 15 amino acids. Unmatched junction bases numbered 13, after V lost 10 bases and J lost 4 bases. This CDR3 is CAAAWGDRDNEKLFF. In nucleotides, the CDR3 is TGCGCCGCAGCTTGGGGGGACAGAGATAATGAAAAACTGTTTTTT.

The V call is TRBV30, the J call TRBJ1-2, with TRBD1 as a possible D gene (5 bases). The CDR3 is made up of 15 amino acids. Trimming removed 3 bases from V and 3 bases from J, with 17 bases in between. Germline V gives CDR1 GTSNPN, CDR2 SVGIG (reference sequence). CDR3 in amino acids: CAWSHGGRTDYGYTF. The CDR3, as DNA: TGTGCCTGGAGCCACGGGGGGAGGACGGACTATGGCTACACCTTC.

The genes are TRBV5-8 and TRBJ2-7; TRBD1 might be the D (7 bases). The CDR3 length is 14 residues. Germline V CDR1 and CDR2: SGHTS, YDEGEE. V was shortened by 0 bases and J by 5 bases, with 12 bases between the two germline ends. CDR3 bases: TGTGCCAGCAGCTTGGTACCAGGGGGGCACGAGCAGTACTTC. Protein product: CASSLVPGGHEQYF. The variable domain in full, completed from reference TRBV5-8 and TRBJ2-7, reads EAGVTQSPTHLIKTRGQQATLRCSPISGHTSVYWYQQALGLGLQFLLWYDEGEERNRGNFPPRFSGRQFPNYSSELNVNALELEDSALYLCASSLVPGGHEQYFGPGTRLTVT.

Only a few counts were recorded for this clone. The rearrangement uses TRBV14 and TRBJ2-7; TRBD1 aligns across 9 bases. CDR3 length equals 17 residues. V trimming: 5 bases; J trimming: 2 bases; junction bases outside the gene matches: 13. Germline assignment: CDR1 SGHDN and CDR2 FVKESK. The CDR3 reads CASSGTGDRGSPYEQYF. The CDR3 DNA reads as TGTGCCAGCAGCGGAACGGGTGACAGGGGGAGCCCCTACGAGCAGTACTTC.

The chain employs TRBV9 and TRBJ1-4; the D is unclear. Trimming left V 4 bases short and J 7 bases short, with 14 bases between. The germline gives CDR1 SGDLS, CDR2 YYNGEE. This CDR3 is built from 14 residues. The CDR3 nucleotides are TGTGCCAGCAGCCGCCCCGCGTTTGGTGAAAAACTGTTTTTT. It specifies CASSRPAFGEKLFF.

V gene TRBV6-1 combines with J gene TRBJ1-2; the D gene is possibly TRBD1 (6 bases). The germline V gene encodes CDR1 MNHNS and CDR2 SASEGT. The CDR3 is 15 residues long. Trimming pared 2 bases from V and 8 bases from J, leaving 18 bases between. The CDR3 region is CASSEWEGVVGGYTF. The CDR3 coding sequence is TGTGCCAGCAGTGAATGGGAGGGGGTGGTTGGGGGCTACACCTTC.

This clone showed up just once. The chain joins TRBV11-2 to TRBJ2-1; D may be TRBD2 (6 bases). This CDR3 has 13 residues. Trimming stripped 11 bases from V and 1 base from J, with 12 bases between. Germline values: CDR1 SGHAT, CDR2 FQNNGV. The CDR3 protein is CASHRGSYNEQFF. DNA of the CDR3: TGTGCCTCCCACCGGGGGTCCTACAATGAGCAGTTCTTC.

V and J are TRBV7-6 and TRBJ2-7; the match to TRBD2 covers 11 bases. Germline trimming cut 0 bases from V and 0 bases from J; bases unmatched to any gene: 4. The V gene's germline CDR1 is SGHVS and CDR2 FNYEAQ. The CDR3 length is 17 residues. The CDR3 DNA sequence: TGTGCCAGCAGCTTAGCGGGGACTAGCGGTACCTCCTACGAGCAGTACTTC. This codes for CASSLAGTSGTSYEQYF.

The CDR3 protein is CASSSGDQPQHF. The CDR3 region has the DNA TGTGCCAGCAGTTCGGGAGATCAGCCCCAGCATTTT. The genes are TRBV12-3 or TRBV12-4 and TRBJ1-5; D not resolved. The CDR3 runs to 12 residues. The V gene lost 4 bases and the J gene lost 5 bases, with 6 bases spanning the gap.

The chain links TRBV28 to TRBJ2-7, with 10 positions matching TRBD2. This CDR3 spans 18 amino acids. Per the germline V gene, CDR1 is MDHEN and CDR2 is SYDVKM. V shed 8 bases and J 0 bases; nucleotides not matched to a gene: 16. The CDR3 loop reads CASPPGAGGRNHSYEQYF. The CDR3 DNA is TGTGCCAGCCCCCCGGGAGCGGGAGGGCGAAATCACTCCTACGAGCAGTACTTC. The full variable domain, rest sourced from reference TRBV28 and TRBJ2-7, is DVKVTQSSRYLVKRTGEKVFLECVQDMDHENMFWYRQDPGLGLRLIYFSYDVKMKEKGDIPEGYSVSREKKERFSLILESASTNQTSMYLCASPPGAGGRNHSYEQYFGPGTRLTVT.

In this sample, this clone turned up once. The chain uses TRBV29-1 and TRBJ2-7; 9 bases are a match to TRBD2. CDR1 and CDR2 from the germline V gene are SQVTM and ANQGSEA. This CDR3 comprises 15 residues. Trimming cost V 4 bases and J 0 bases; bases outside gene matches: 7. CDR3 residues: CSVVPSGAGSYEQYF. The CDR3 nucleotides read TGCAGCGTTGTCCCTAGCGGGGCCGGCTCCTACGAGCAGTACTTC.

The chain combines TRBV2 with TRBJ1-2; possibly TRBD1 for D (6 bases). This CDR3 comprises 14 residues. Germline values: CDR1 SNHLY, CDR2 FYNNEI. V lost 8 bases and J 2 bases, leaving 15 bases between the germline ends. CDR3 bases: TGTGCCAGCGCCGACCCAGGGGTAAACTATGGCTACACCTTC. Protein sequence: CASADPGVNYGYTF.

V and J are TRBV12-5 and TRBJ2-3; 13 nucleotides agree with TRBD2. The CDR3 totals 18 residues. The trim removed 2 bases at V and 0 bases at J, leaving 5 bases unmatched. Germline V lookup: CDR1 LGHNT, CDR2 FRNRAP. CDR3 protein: CASGLTRTSGGSTDTQYF. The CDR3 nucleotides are TGTGCTAGTGGTTTGACCCGGACTAGCGGGGGTAGCACAGATACGCAGTATTTT. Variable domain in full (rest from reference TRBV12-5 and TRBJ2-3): DARVTQTPRHKVTEMGQEVTMRCQPILGHNTVFWYRQTMMQGLELLAYFRNRAPLDDSGMPKDRFSAEMPDATLATLKIQPSEPRDSAVYFCASGLTRTSGGSTDTQYFGPGTRLTVL.